This entry features one T cell receptor beta chain sequence. The record originates from a study of control samples from healthy donors and cancer patients. Some clones are missing from TCRdb's copy, which holds only in-frame ones; the method was immunoSEQ multiplex PCR. The sample lists approximately 100,000 clones, roughly 86% occurring once. Germline CDR1 is MNHEY and CDR2 is SVGAGI. This CDR3 is built from 13 residues. After removal of 9 bases from V and 8 bases from J, the junction contained 9 bases not matched to a gene. Sequencing used blood. This chain joins TRBV6-5 and TRBJ1-4; 7 bases are shared with TRBD1. The TCR was taken from a man aged 25 to 40 in good health. CDR3 residues: CASTGASGEKLFF. CDR3 DNA sequence: TGTGCCAGTACAGGGGCATCAGGAGAAAAACTGTTTTTT.